This T cell receptor (beta chain) was recovered during a study of Ad26.COV2.S vaccination and SARS-CoV-2 variants. Study outcomes and limitations: Non-spike TCR breadth did not differ much between vaccine and placebo recipients. Using TCR breadth and depth analyses may have led to underestimated total T cell responses.

The table came from immunoSEQ multiplex PCR; TCRdb's copy has only in-frame clones and leaves some out. Here the sample spans hundreds of thousands of clones, approximately 90% being singletons. The V gene's germline CDR1 is SEHNR and CDR2 FQNEAQ (reference sequence). Trimming removed 5 bases at V and 4 bases at J, with 14 bases between. The CDR3 totals 14 residues. Comments on this clone: What it recognizes is unknown.

This receptor was identified in a human donor who had recovered from COVID-19. The chain couples TRBV7-9 to TRBJ1-1; D not certain. Material: peripheral blood, obtained after recovery from COVID-19. The CDR3 loop reads CASSTRNTGTEAFF. The CDR3 DNA reads as TGTGCCAGCAGCACGCGAAACACGGGCACTGAAGCTTTCTTT. The complete variable domain, with remaining parts taken from reference TRBV7-9 and TRBJ1-1, reads DTGVSQNPRHKITKRGQNVTFRCDPISEHNRLYWYRQTLGQGPEFLTYFQNEAQLEKSRLLSDRFSAERPKGSFSTLEIQRTEQGDSAMYLCASSTRNTGTEAFFGQGTRLTVV.